These 23 T cell receptor beta chains were sequenced from one sample in a study of T cell responses to AZD1222 COVID-19 vaccine. Sequencing was performed with immunoSEQ multiplex PCR; in TCRdb, only in-frame clones are kept and a portion is missing. Among nearly 95,000 clones listed, nearly 90% were seen once. The input for sequencing was peripheral blood, taken on day 0 of AZD1222 vaccination. The receptors were sampled from an adult in good health.

V gene TRBV7-3 combines with J gene TRBJ2-1, with D perhaps being TRBD1 or TRBD2 (6 bases each). The length of the CDR3 is 15 residues. Germline lookup yields CDR1 SGHTA and CDR2 FQGTGA. Trimming pared 5 bases from V and 4 bases from J, leaving 15 bases between. CDR3 residues: CASSGGGGRYNEQFF. In nucleotides, the CDR3 is TGTGCCAGCAGCGGAGGAGGGGGGCGGTACAATGAGCAGTTCTTC.

V is TRBV6-1 and J is TRBJ1-3; D is unclear. The CDR3 consists of 16 residues. Germline V gene sequence: CDR1 MNHNS, CDR2 SASEGT. Trimming pared 1 base from V and 4 bases from J, leaving 14 bases between. The CDR3 nucleotides read TGTGCCAGCAGTGAAGATCTCGGACGGACGGGAAACACCATATATTTT. This sequence encodes CASSEDLGRTGNTIYF.

This clone came up once. CDR3 sequence (DNA): TGCGCCAGCAGCTTACTGGGCGGAGGGACAGGGAGTATTGGAGATACGCAGTATTTT. Protein: CASSLLGGGTGSIGDTQYF. The chain is built from TRBV5-1 and TRBJ2-3; 9 nucleotides match TRBD1. The CDR3 runs to 19 residues. Trimming removed 2 bases from V and 5 bases from J; junction bases left unmatched: 18. CDR1 SGHRS and CDR2 YFSETQ come from the germline V gene.

The J gene is TRBJ2-5, the V gene TRBV6-2 or TRBV6-3; D is unresolved. V lost 2 bases to trimming and J lost 3 bases, with 1 base between them. The CDR3 runs 11 residues. CDR1 and CDR2 (germline): MNHEY, SVGEGT. The CDR3 is CASSYEETQYF. In DNA, the CDR3 is TGTGCCAGCAGTTACGAAGAGACCCAGTACTTC.

The V call is TRBV11-2, the J call TRBJ1-1; D may be TRBD1 (6 bases). The V end lost 7 bases, the J end lost 0 bases, and 21 bases lay between the germline ends. The CDR3 has 17 residues. Germline V gene lookup returns CDR1 SGHAT and CDR2 FQNNGV. CDR3 loop: CASNPDRYTLMNTEAFF. CDR3 nucleotide sequence: TGTGCCAGCAACCCAGACAGGTATACATTGATGAACACTGAAGCTTTCTTT.

The V call is TRBV7-2, the J call TRBJ1-5; D unclear. This CDR3 spans 13 amino acids. Trimming removed 1 base at V and 7 bases at J, with 8 bases between. Germline-derived CDR1 and CDR2 are SGHTA and FQGNSA. The CDR3 sequence: CASSLGQVQPQHF. The CDR3 nucleotides are TGTGCCAGCAGCTTAGGCCAAGTCCAGCCCCAGCATTTT.

The rearrangement joins TRBV7-6 to TRBJ2-1, with D possibly being TRBD1 or TRBD2 (7 bases each). Trimming stripped 0 bases from V and 6 bases from J, with 15 bases between. The CDR3 is 16 residues long. Germline V lookup: CDR1 SGHVS, CDR2 FNYEAQ. In DNA, the CDR3 is TGTGCCAGCAGCTTAGCGGGAGGGGGCGGGAGCAATGAGCAGTTCTTC. Protein product: CASSLAGGGGSNEQFF.

This clone was seen more than once but under ten times. This rearrangement joins TRBV12-2 to TRBJ1-2; TRBD1 is taken as the D call from the table, unchecked against the DNA. TRBV12-2 is labeled a pseudogene. The CDR3 runs 17 residues. CDR3 residues: CASRLNTGTGVGYGYTF. In DNA form, the CDR3 reads TGTGCAAGTCGCTTAAACACCGGGACAGGGGTGGGGTATGGCTACACCTTC.

This rearrangement joins TRBV4-1 to TRBJ1-3; D call uncertain. Trimming took off 4 bases at V and 0 bases at J, with 13 bases between the two ends. The CDR3 has 16 amino acids. Per the germline V gene, CDR1 is MGHRA and CDR2 is YSYEKL. DNA of the CDR3: TGCGCCAGCAGCCGAATCGAGGGCAGCTCTGGAAACACCATATATTTT. It yields the protein CASSRIEGSSGNTIYF.

The sample holds a few counts of this clone. The rearrangement joins TRBV28 to TRBJ1-2; D gene unclear. The CDR3 totals 11 residues. The V end lost 6 bases, the J end lost 8 bases, and 10 bases lay between the germline ends. The germline CDR1 and CDR2 sequences are MDHEN and SYDVKM. The CDR3 region is CASSTSMGYTF. Here the CDR3 DNA reads TGTGCCAGCAGCACCTCGATGGGCTACACCTTC.

The CDR3: CASSEEAAMIGAFF. CDR3 coding DNA: TGTGCCAGCAGTGAAGAGGCAGCCATGATTGGGGCTTTCTTT. J is TRBJ1-1 and V is TRBV6-1; D unclear. The germline gives CDR1 MNHNS, CDR2 SASEGT. The CDR3 sequence is 14 residues long. V was clipped by 1 base and J by 11 bases, with 17 bases between them.

CDR3 bases: TGTGCCAGCAGCGTAGAGAGCGGGGCTGAGACCCAGTACTTC. Translated, it gives CASSVESGAETQYF. This sequence joins TRBV9 and TRBJ2-5, with 7 bases identical to TRBD2. The J segment lost 5 bases and the V segment lost 0 bases, leaving 4 bases of the junction unmatched. Looked up from germline, CDR1 is SGDLS and CDR2 is YYNGEE. The CDR3 spans 14 residues.

This sequence joins TRBV6-1 and TRBJ1-5, with D possibly matching TRBD1 (5 bases). This CDR3 has 15 amino acids. V lost 1 base to trimming and J lost 7 bases, with 14 bases between them. Per the germline V gene, CDR1 is MNHNS and CDR2 is SASEGT. The CDR3 protein is CASSEGGGLPQPQHF. CDR3 sequence (DNA): TGTGCCAGCAGTGAAGGGGGGGGTCTCCCCCAGCCCCAGCATTTT.

The V gene is TRBV2, the J gene TRBJ1-5, with D possibly being TRBD1 (6 bases). The CDR3 runs 14 residues. Germline V gene sequence: CDR1 SNHLY, CDR2 FYNNEI. V lost 4 bases and J lost 4, with 11 bases in between. The CDR3 protein is CASSGQAGNQPQHF. As DNA, the CDR3 is TGTGCCAGCAGTGGACAGGCGGGGAATCAGCCCCAGCATTTT. The variable domain in full, with the rest retrieved from reference TRBV2 and TRBJ1-5, is EPEVTQTPSHQVTQMGQEVILRCVPISNHLYFYWYRQILGQKVEFLVSFYNNEISEKSEIFDDQFSVERPDGSNFTLKIRSTKLEDSAMYFCASSGQAGNQPQHFGDGTRLSIL.

This clone showed up just once. V and J are TRBV12-3 or TRBV12-4 and TRBJ1-2; D possibly corresponds to TRBD1 (6 bases). This CDR3 has 13 residues. Trimming shortened V by 5 bases and J by 8 bases, and 15 bases separated the two germline ends. The DNA for the CDR3 is TGTGCCAGCAGTGCCCACAGGGATTTGGGCTACACCTTC. As protein: CASSAHRDLGYTF.

The chain recombines TRBV19 with TRBJ1-2, with D hard to call. V gave up 4 bases and J gave up 3 bases, with 12 bases separating them. Germline CDR1 LNHDA, CDR2 SQIVND (reference sequence). The CDR3 sequence is 14 residues long. The CDR3: CASSTPDGYYGYTF. CDR3 coding DNA: TGTGCCAGTAGTACCCCGGACGGATACTATGGCTACACCTTC.

The rearrangement uses TRBV6-2 or TRBV6-3 and TRBJ2-7; D remains ambiguous. The length of the CDR3 is 11 residues. The V gene lost 4 bases and the J gene lost 10 bases, with 11 bases spanning the gap. Germline values: CDR1 MNHEY, CDR2 SVGEGT. This CDR3 is CASSSRWYQYF. CDR3 bases: TGTGCCAGCAGTTCCCGGTGGTATCAGTACTTC.

The rearrangement uses TRBV9 and TRBJ2-3; D unclear. Trimming cost V 0 bases and J 0 bases, with 8 bases left between them. Germline assignment: CDR1 SGDLS and CDR2 YYNGEE. The CDR3 spans 15 residues. CDR3 DNA sequence: TGTGCCAGCAGCGTAGATTTGGCTAGCACAGATACGCAGTATTTT. Amino acid sequence: CASSVDLASTDTQYF.

The CDR3 DNA is TGCGCCAGCAGCCCGGGACAGAGCAATCAGCCCCAGCATTTT. Translation gives CASSPGQSNQPQHF. The chain is built from TRBV5-1 and TRBJ1-5, with 7 bases aligning to TRBD1. This CDR3 is built from 14 residues. The germline gives CDR1 SGHRS, CDR2 YFSETQ. J was trimmed by 1 base and V by 4 bases; bases with no gene match: 2.

The V call is TRBV11-3, the J call TRBJ1-1, with D tentatively TRBD1 (6 bases). Germline CDR1 is SGHNT and CDR2 is YENEEA. V gave up 5 bases and J gave up 3 bases, with 10 bases separating them. The CDR3 runs 13 residues. CDR3 loop: CASSAGADTEAFF. The CDR3 coding sequence is TGTGCCAGCAGCGCAGGGGCGGACACTGAAGCTTTCTTT.

This chain connects TRBV2 to TRBJ2-6; no definite D call. This CDR3 has 14 amino acids. V was cut by 7 bases and J by 0 bases, with 7 bases left in between. The germline CDR1 and CDR2 sequences are SNHLY and FYNNEI. The CDR3 DNA reads TGTGCCAGCATGAAAAGCTCTGGGGCCAACGTCCTGACTTTC. Translation: CASMKSSGANVLTF.

The rearrangement joins TRBV19 to TRBJ1-2; a possible D gene is TRBD1 (5 bases). The germline gives CDR1 LNHDA, CDR2 SQIVND (reference sequence). The CDR3 contains 14 residues. The ends were cut back, 4 bases at V and 2 bases at J, with 11 bases in the middle. The CDR3 here is CASSTDGGNYGYTF. Written as DNA, the CDR3 is TGTGCCAGTAGTACCGACGGGGGGAACTATGGCTACACCTTC.

The rearrangement joins TRBV4-1 to TRBJ2-7, with unresolved D. The CDR3 totals 13 residues. Trimming left V 0 bases short and J 7 bases short, with 10 bases between. Germline CDR1 reads MGHRA; CDR2 reads YSYEKL. This chain's CDR3 is CASSQERYFEQYF. CDR3 nucleotide sequence: TGCGCCAGCAGCCAAGAACGGTACTTTGAGCAGTACTTC.